This section outlines one TCR beta chain sequence together with its context. Its antigen is not known. The record originates from a study of a mutant IDH1 vaccine in newly diagnosed glioma. Across the study: A roughly 60% male, approximately 38% female split and a mean age of approximately 38 years characterized treated patients.

Clones were sequenced by immunoSEQ multiplex PCR, and TCRdb holds only the in-frame ones, with some missing. The sample has under 65,000 clones; 80% are singletons. Time point reported: week 11, during vaccination. All doses held 300 ug of mutant IDH1 20-mer peptide, with topical imiquimod. Those who donated had recent WHO grade 3 or 4 IDH1-mutant, ATRX-lost astrocytomas. The length of the CDR3 is 15 residues. Per the germline V gene, CDR1 is LNHDA and CDR2 is SQIVND (reference sequence). The V gene lost 2 bases and the J gene lost 0 bases, with 10 bases spanning the gap. Study-level findings and limits: More than 80% of patients showed vaccine-induced immune responses across multiple MHC alleles.

V usage is TRBV19 and J usage is TRBJ2-5, with D uncertain. Sequenced material: PBMCs, taken from a glioma patient whose treatment included an IDH1 peptide vaccine. The source is a man aged 45-60 years with glioma. CDR3 in DNA: TGTGCCAGTAGTATAAAGGGTGGGAACCAAGAGACCCAGTACTTC. Encoded protein: CASSIKGGNQETQYF.